A single sample gave rise to the 8 T cell receptor beta chains below, sequenced in a study of early T cells in non-severe SARS-CoV-2 infection. TCRdb reanalysed the 5' RACE reads using MiXCR and keeps one entry per CDR3 protein. The top ten hold roughly 0.6% of the sample, which has some 100,000 distinct CDR3 sequences, roughly 14% seen once. Sequenced input: whole blood. These receptors were obtained from an adult who was a healthcare worker with PCR-confirmed SARS-CoV-2 infection or an uninfected control (not recorded which).

The chain links TRBV6-2 or TRBV6-3 to TRBJ2-7, with 7 nucleotides matching TRBD1. CDR1 and CDR2 (germline): MNHEY, SVGEGT. J lost 6 bases, V lost 5 bases, and 7 bases had no gene match. This CDR3 spans 13 amino acids. The CDR3 loop is CASSPGGPGEQYV. CDR3 DNA: TGTGCCAGCAGTCCAGGGGGACCGGGCGAGCAGTACGTC.

This clonotype was seen ten or more times. V and J are TRBV12-3 or TRBV12-4 and TRBJ1-5; 9 bases line up with TRBD1. CDR3 length: 16 residues. With 6 bases clipped from V and 3 bases from J, the junction kept 9 bases outside the gene matches. CDR3 residues: CASSPGTGPFNQPQHF. CDR3 DNA sequence: TGTGCCAGCAGCCCAGGGACAGGGCCATTCAATCAGCCCCAGCATTTT.

The rearrangement uses TRBV2 and TRBJ1-2, with D unresolved. Germline CDR1 is SNHLY and CDR2 is FYNNEI. CDR3 length: 13 amino acids. Trimming shortened V by 4 bases and J by 8 bases, and 14 bases separated the two germline ends. This CDR3 reads CASSVGRSQGYTF. In DNA form, the CDR3 reads TGTGCCAGCAGTGTAGGCAGGTCCCAAGGCTACACCTTC.

The chain has TRBV28 and TRBJ2-5, with 9 bases that match TRBD2. J gave up 4 bases and V 7 bases, and 10 bases lay outside the gene matches. The germline CDR1 and CDR2 sequences are MDHEN and SYDVKM. The CDR3 totals 15 residues. CDR3 loop: CASNQAGGVSETQYF. In DNA, the CDR3 is TGTGCCAGCAATCAAGCGGGGGGTGTTTCAGAGACCCAGTACTTC.

This clonotype was seen only a few times. V and J are TRBV29-1 and TRBJ1-5, with no clear D. V shed 4 bases and J shed 6 bases, with 10 bases lying between them. This CDR3 comprises 12 residues. CDR1 is SQVTM and CDR2 is ANQGSEA in the germline V gene. DNA of the CDR3: TGCAGCGTTGGAACTCGGGGTCAGCCCCAGCATTTT. This gives the protein CSVGTRGQPQHF.

Points on this clonotype: Since a much larger clone is just one base distant, this may be a read error. This chain uses TRBV25-1 with TRBJ1-6; D unclear. Per germline, CDR1 MGHDK and CDR2 SYGVNS. The CDR3 extends over 12 amino acids. The DNA of the CDR3 is TGTGCCAGCAGCCGACCGAATTCATCCCTCCACTTT. Encoded protein: CASSRPNSSLHF.

This clonotype was seen a handful of times. J is TRBJ2-3 and V is TRBV2; D is unclear. This CDR3 is 9 amino acids long. Trimming left V 7 bases short and J 4 bases short, with 0 bases between. The germline V gene has CDR1 SNHLY and CDR2 FYNNEI. The chain's CDR3 is CASTDTQYF. The CDR3, as DNA: TGTGCCAGCACAGATACGCAGTATTTT.

This clonotype appeared many times. The chain couples TRBV7-8 to TRBJ1-1, with TRBD1 as a possible D gene (5 bases). Per the germline V gene, CDR1 is SGHVS and CDR2 is FQNEAQ. The CDR3 runs 13 residues. V was clipped by 5 bases and J by 6 bases, with 13 bases between them. CDR3 region: CASSNRSPSEAFF. Here the CDR3 DNA reads TGTGCCAGCAGCAACAGGAGCCCGTCTGAAGCTTTCTTT. Drawing the rest from reference TRBV7-8 and TRBJ1-1, the complete variable domain is GAGVSQSPRYKVAKRGQDVALRCDPISGHVSLFWYQQALGQGPEFLTYFQNEAQLDKSGLPSDRFFAERPEGSVSTLKIQRTQQEDSAVYLCASSNRSPSEAFFGQGTRLTVV.